Below, 23 T cell receptor beta chains from the same sample are listed, as sequenced in a study of T cells in Graves' hyperthyroidism and ophthalmopathy. RNA transcripts yielded amplified TCR beta CDR3 regions. The HTBI primer set served for first-round RT-PCR of the TCR CDR3. TCRdb reprocessed the multiplex PCR reads via MiXCR and lists one record per CDR3 protein. The table has about 260,000 distinct CDR3 sequences, about a sixth seen once. The sequencing sample was made of blood. The receptor set was obtained from a woman aged 18-29 years with Graves' ophthalmopathy.

In nucleotides, the CDR3 is TGTGCCACCAGCTACCTCCAGGGTGGCTACACCTTC. It yields the protein CATSYLQGGYTF. The V call is TRBV15, the J call TRBJ1-2, with a tentative D call TRBD1 (5 bases). CDR3 size: 12 residues. The V end lost 5 bases, the J end lost 7 bases, and 11 bases lay between the germline ends. Germline V lookup: CDR1 LNHNV, CDR2 YYDKDF (reference sequence).

There are many counts of this clonotype. The chain couples TRBV7-9 to TRBJ2-7, with 10 positions matching TRBD2. Germline V CDR1 and CDR2: SEHNR, FQNEAQ (reference sequence). With 5 bases clipped from V and 0 bases from J, the junction kept 4 bases outside the gene matches. The CDR3 has 15 residues. Here the CDR3 DNA reads TGTGCCAGCAGCACGCTAGCGGGAGACTCCTACGAGCAGTACTTC. It is translated as CASSTLAGDSYEQYF.

This clonotype was recorded many times. The CDR3 here is CASSSWDGYSYEQYF. CDR3 bases: TGTGCCAGCAGCTCATGGGACGGATACTCCTACGAGCAGTACTTC. The rearrangement uses TRBV7-9 and TRBJ2-7; D tentatively fits TRBD1 or TRBD2 (5 bases each). Germline assignment: CDR1 SEHNR and CDR2 FQNEAQ (reference sequence). V gave up 4 bases and J gave up 0 bases, with 13 bases separating them. CDR3 length: 15 residues.

This clonotype was detected ten times or more. CDR3: CASSFPRGPGSGNTIYF. The CDR3 DNA reads TGTGCCAGCAGCTTCCCCAGGGGCCCGGGCTCTGGAAACACCATATATTTT. The rearrangement joins TRBV7-2 to TRBJ1-3, with D possibly matching TRBD1 (6 bases). This CDR3 contains 17 residues. Deletions cut 3 bases from V and 0 bases from J, with 15 bases between. Germline loops: CDR1 SGHTA, CDR2 FQGNSA.

This clonotype was recorded many times. The chain is built from TRBV12-3 or TRBV12-4 and TRBJ2-3; 8 bases fit TRBD1. The CDR3 length is 15 residues. Unmatched junction bases numbered 7, after V lost 6 bases and J lost 2 bases. CDR3 loop: CASRTGTGATDTQYF. CDR3 DNA: TGTGCCAGCAGGACCGGGACAGGCGCCACAGATACGCAGTATTTT.

This clonotype was detected many times. The rearrangement uses TRBV13 and TRBJ2-2; 15 bases line up with TRBD2. Per the germline V gene, CDR1 is PRHDT and CDR2 is FYEKMQ (reference sequence). The CDR3 extends over 16 amino acids. V was pared by 4 bases and J by 7 bases, with 4 bases of the junction left unmatched. CDR3 amino acids: CASSSGLAGGIGELFF. The CDR3 DNA reads as TGTGCCAGCAGCTCCGGACTAGCGGGAGGGATCGGGGAGCTGTTTTTT.

V usage is TRBV12-3 or TRBV12-4 and J usage is TRBJ1-1; the D gene is possibly TRBD1 (5 bases). The germline V and J ends were trimmed by 2 bases and 4 bases, with 17 bases remaining between them. The CDR3 covers 16 residues. The DNA for the CDR3 is TGTGCCAGCAGTTTAACATCATGGGGCAGCCCCACTGAAGCTTTCTTT. Its protein product is CASSLTSWGSPTEAFF.

V usage is TRBV19 and J usage is TRBJ2-5; TRBD1 matches 9 bases. The CDR3 sequence is 14 residues long. Germline V gene lookup returns CDR1 LNHDA and CDR2 SQIVND (reference sequence). V was clipped by 1 base and J by 5 bases; unmatched bases: 2. Here the CDR3 reads CASSIVGTGETQYF. In DNA form, the CDR3 reads TGTGCCAGTAGTATAGTTGGGACAGGGGAGACCCAGTACTTC.

J is TRBJ1-1 and V is TRBV7-2; no definite D call. The CDR3 covers 13 residues. Trimming pared 1 base from V and 6 bases from J, leaving 9 bases between. In germline, CDR1 is SGHTA, CDR2 FQGNSA. CDR3 protein: CASSLGRVAEAFF. Written as DNA, the CDR3 is TGTGCCAGCAGCTTAGGGAGGGTGGCTGAAGCTTTCTTT. The full variable domain, in which reference TRBV7-2 and TRBJ1-1 provide the parts outside the CDR3, is GAGVSQSPSNKVTEKGKDVELRCDPISGHTALYWYRQSLGQGLEFLIYFQGNSAPDKSGLPSDRFSAERTGGSVSTLTIQRTQQEDSAVYLCASSLGRVAEAFFGQGTRLTVV.

The sample holds a few counts of this clonotype. The V and J genes are TRBV12-5 and TRBJ2-5; D not certain. The CDR3 is 18 residues long. Germline CDR1 is LGHNT and CDR2 is FRNRAP. V shed 0 bases and J shed 5 bases, with 22 bases lying between them. The CDR3: CASGLVLTRTPAWETQYF. CDR3 DNA: TGTGCTAGTGGTTTGGTACTTACTCGGACCCCGGCGTGGGAGACCCAGTACTTC.

The J gene is TRBJ1-2, the V gene TRBV20-1, with D possibly being TRBD1 (6 bases). This CDR3 is 14 amino acids long. The germline V and J ends were trimmed by 0 bases and 4 bases, with 12 bases remaining between them. Germline V gene lookup returns CDR1 DFQATT and CDR2 SNEGSKA (reference sequence). The CDR3 coding sequence is TGCAGTGCTAGAGATGGGGGGCGCGTCTATGGCTACACCTTC. This gives the protein CSARDGGRVYGYTF.

This clonotype has at least ten counts. CDR3 sequence: CASSLSLGQNTEAFF. The CDR3 bases are TGCGCCAGCAGCTTGTCGCTCGGCCAGAACACTGAAGCTTTCTTT. This sequence joins TRBV5-1 and TRBJ1-1; D ambiguous. This CDR3 has 15 residues. Trimming removed 1 base from V and 1 base from J, with 11 bases in between. Germline assignment: CDR1 SGHRS and CDR2 YFSETQ.

This clonotype showed up just a few times. The gene calls are TRBV19 and TRBJ2-3, with D uncertain. Germline V CDR1 and CDR2: LNHDA, SQIVND (reference sequence). V was pared by 5 bases and J by 6 bases, with 12 bases between. The CDR3 extends over 13 amino acids. The CDR3 here is CASSPDLRDTQYF. CDR3 bases: TGTGCCAGTAGTCCGGATCTCCGGGATACGCAGTATTTT.

This clonotype was picked up many times. V is TRBV28 and J is TRBJ2-3; 7 bases fit TRBD2. There are 16 residues in the CDR3. V was clipped by 6 bases and J by 2 bases; unmatched bases: 11. Germline-derived CDR1 and CDR2 are MDHEN and SYDVKM. In DNA, the CDR3 is TGTGCCAGCAGCTACAGCGGACTAGTCTTCACAGATACGCAGTATTTT. Its translation is CASSYSGLVFTDTQYF.

This clonotype was counted at least ten times. The V call is TRBV2, the J call TRBJ2-2, with D unclear. The germline CDR1 and CDR2 sequences are SNHLY and FYNNEI. This CDR3 contains 15 residues. V was pared by 6 bases and J by 6 bases, with 17 bases between. CDR3 region: CASRRWREPPGELFF. In DNA, the CDR3 is TGTGCCAGCAGGAGGTGGAGAGAACCGCCCGGGGAGCTGTTTTTT.

Ten or more counts support this clonotype. V and J are TRBV15 and TRBJ2-1; 8 bases agree with TRBD2. The V and J ends lost 3 bases and 8 bases, in that order; junction bases with no gene match: 9. CDR1 LNHNV and CDR2 YYDKDF come from the germline V gene (reference sequence). The CDR3 has 15 amino acids. As DNA, the CDR3 is TGTGCCACCAGCAGGAACGGGAGGGCCGGAGATGAGCAGTTCTTC. It yields the protein CATSRNGRAGDEQFF.

The rearrangement uses TRBV3-1 and TRBJ2-1; TRBD2 agrees at 16 bases. The CDR3 length is 19 residues. Germline-derived CDR1 and CDR2 are LGHDT and YNNKEL (reference sequence). With V trimmed by 1 base and J by 6 bases, 9 bases remained unmatched. Here the CDR3 reads CASSQALGTSGRALNEQFF. In DNA form, the CDR3 reads TGTGCCAGCAGCCAAGCCTTGGGGACTAGCGGGAGGGCCCTCAATGAGCAGTTCTTC.

This clonotype has at least ten counts. The chain employs TRBV6-6 and TRBJ1-1, with a tentative D call TRBD1 (5 bases). V was shortened by 0 bases and J by 8 bases, with 22 bases between the two germline ends. The CDR3 contains 17 residues. Per germline, CDR1 MNHNY and CDR2 SVGAGI (reference sequence). The CDR3, as DNA: TGTGCCAGCAGTTACTCGCAATTCCAGGGCAGCGAAAGAGAAGCTTTCTTT. Protein sequence: CASSYSQFQGSEREAFF.

In its sample, this clonotype was seen many times. V gene TRBV12-3 or TRBV12-4 combines with J gene TRBJ1-6; no reliable D call. The germline V and J ends were trimmed by 4 bases and 4 bases, with 8 bases remaining between them. The CDR3 contains 14 residues. The CDR3 nucleotides are TGTGCCAGCAGTTCGACCCGTTATAATTCACCCCTCCACTTT. This translates into CASSSTRYNSPLHF.

The V and J genes are TRBV20-1 and TRBJ1-1, with D possibly TRBD1 on 6 matching bases. Per germline, CDR1 DFQATT and CDR2 SNEGSKA (reference sequence). V was trimmed by 3 bases and J by 3 bases, leaving 11 bases between them. This CDR3 contains 13 residues. CDR3 DNA sequence: TGCAGTGCTAGGCAGGACAGCCACACTGAAGCTTTCTTT. Its translation is CSARQDSHTEAFF.

The J gene is TRBJ1-2, the V gene TRBV7-9; D perhaps matches TRBD1 (6 bases). Trimming removed 4 bases from V and 4 bases from J, with 10 bases in between. This CDR3 region has 13 residues. The germline V gene has CDR1 SEHNR and CDR2 FQNEAQ (reference sequence). The CDR3 DNA sequence: TGTGCCAGCAGCTCACGGGACACCTATGGCTACACCTTC. Translation: CASSSRDTYGYTF. Full variable domain (outside the CDR3, taken from reference TRBV7-9 and TRBJ1-2): DTGVSQNPRHKITKRGQNVTFRCDPISEHNRLYWYRQTLGQGPEFLTYFQNEAQLEKSRLLSDRFSAERPKGSFSTLEIQRTEQGDSAMYLCASSSRDTYGYTFGSGTRLTVV.

Ten or more counts support this clonotype. The chain employs TRBV15 and TRBJ1-1; 7 positions match TRBD1. The CDR3 is 18 amino acids. V was clipped by 1 base and J by 1 base; unmatched bases: 12. From germline, CDR1 is LNHNV and CDR2 YYDKDF (reference sequence). In DNA, the CDR3 is TGTGCCACCAGCAGAGTAGGCAGGGGGTATCCCGGGAACACTGAAGCTTTCTTT. Encoded protein: CATSRVGRGYPGNTEAFF.

The table lists this clonotype with many counts. The chain uses TRBV12-3 or TRBV12-4 and TRBJ2-2; D possibly matches TRBD1 or TRBD2 (7 bases each). This CDR3 has 13 residues. V lost 2 bases, J lost 14 bases, and 15 bases lay in between. The CDR3 nucleotides read TGTGCCAGCAGTTTATTCGGGGGGACAGATCTGTTTTTT. Translated: CASSLFGGTDLFF.